The rows below give T cell receptor beta chains drawn from one sample of a study of T cell clonotyping in hematopoietic cell transplantation. This table comes from immunoSEQ multiplex PCR, and its TCRdb copy is limited to in-frame clones, with some not included. The data hold 27,000 or so clones, with 60% to 80% observed a single time. The sample in question was peripheral blood mononuclear cells, obtained before stem cell transplant. The receptors derive from a middle-aged man with myelodysplastic syndrome. Some clones in this sample may be carry-over from other donors' samples. The CDR3 runs from the conserved cysteine through the conserved F or W. Each record gives: D gene, J gene, V gene, clone size, CDR3 DNA, CDR3 protein. A D gene is named only where the DNA matches it firmly. Clone size is stated in some rows and not others, as once, few, many or a class when expanded.

.	TRBJ2-7	TRBV29-1	.	TGCAGCGCTCACGTGGGGGGTAACGAGCAGTACTTC	CSAHVGGNEQYF
TRBD1	TRBJ1-2	TRBV27	.	TGTGCCAGCAGGCCGGGACAGATTAACTATGGCTACACCTTC	CASRPGQINYGYTF
.	TRBJ1-2	TRBV30	few	TGTGCCTGGAGGACACGCGGCTACACCTTC	CAWRTRGYTF
.	TRBJ1-2	TRBV7-2	.	TGTGCCAGCAGCTTGGGTCAGGCTTCGATCTATGGCTACACCTTC	CASSLGQASIYGYTF
.	TRBJ2-7	TRBV19	.	TGTGCCAGTAGTAGTAAACAGGGGAGGTCCTCCTACGAGCAGTACTTC	CASSSKQGRSSYEQYF
.	TRBJ1-2	TRBV5-6	.	TGTGCCAGCAGCTTGGTGGGGGAATTCTATGGCTACACCTTC	CASSLVGEFYGYTF
.	TRBJ1-1	TRBV6-1	.	TGTGCCAGCAGTGCGGGGGCTGGGGCTTTCTTT	CASSAGAGAFF
TRBD1	TRBJ1-1	TRBV30	.	TGTGCCTGGAGGGAGTCGGACAGGGGGGACACTGAAGCTTTCTTT	CAWRESDRGDTEAFF
TRBD1	TRBJ2-7	TRBV28	.	TGTGCCAGTGGGGGACAGGGGGCCTACGAGCAGTACTTC	CASGGQGAYEQYF
TRBD1	TRBJ1-2	TRBV6-1	.	TGTGCCAGACAGGGGAACTATGGCTACACCTTC	CARQGNYGYTF
.	TRBJ1-2	TRBV7-9	.	TGTGCCAGCAGACCAACCGGGCAGGGGCAAGGCTACACCTTC	CASRPTGQGQGYTF
TRBD2	TRBJ2-7	TRBV5-4	few	TGTGCCAGCAGCCGGGACTACCTCTACGAGCAGTACTTC	CASSRDYLYEQYF
.	TRBJ1-5	TRBV6-5	.	TGTGCCAGCAGTTCCTCGAACGCTCAGCCCCAGCATTTT	CASSSSNAQPQHF
.	TRBJ2-7	TRBV9	.	TGTGCCAGCAGCGTAGGGGTGGAGTACGAGCAGTACTTC	CASSVGVEYEQYF